This T cell receptor (beta chain) is drawn from a study of blood T cell repertoires in COVID-19. On the study more broadly: Nucleic acid was either cDNA or gDNA, and it came from T cells, B-cell-depleted T cells, or PBMCs.

While infection was still active, Seattle patients were enrolled and then followed longitudinally. Using immunoSEQ multiplex PCR, the repertoire was profiled, and TCRdb retains in-frame clones only, with some absent. The sample includes tens of thousands of clones, about four fifths of them seen just once. The V end lost 5 bases, the J end lost 3 bases, and 12 bases lay between the germline ends. Germline values: CDR1 LNHNV, CDR2 YYDKDF (reference sequence). This CDR3 comprises 14 residues. Sequenced input: peripheral blood. V usage is TRBV15 and J usage is TRBJ2-3; D is ambiguous. The source is a man older than 75 with COVID-19, enrolled during active disease. The CDR3, as DNA: TGTGCCACCAGCGAGAACGGAGTAACAGATACGCAGTATTTT. Protein product: CATSENGVTDTQYF.